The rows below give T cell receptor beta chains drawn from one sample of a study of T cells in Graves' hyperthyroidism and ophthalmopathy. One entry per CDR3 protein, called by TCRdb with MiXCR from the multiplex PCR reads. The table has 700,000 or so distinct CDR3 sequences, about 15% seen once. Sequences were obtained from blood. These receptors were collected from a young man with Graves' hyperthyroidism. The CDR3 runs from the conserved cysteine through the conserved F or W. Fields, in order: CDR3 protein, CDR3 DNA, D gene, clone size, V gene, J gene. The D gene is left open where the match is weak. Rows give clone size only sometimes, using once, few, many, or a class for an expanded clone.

CASSVGAASSYNEQFF,TGTGCCAGCAGCGTTGGAGCGGCCAGCTCCTACAATGAGCAGTTCTTC,.,few,TRBV9,TRBJ2-1
CASSIKMTGTYEQYF,TGTGCCAGTAGTATAAAAATGACAGGAACCTACGAGCAGTACTTC,.,few,TRBV19,TRBJ2-7
CASSYSQNSPLHF,TGTGCCAGCAGTTACTCGCAGAATTCACCCCTCCACTTT,.,few,TRBV6-6,TRBJ1-6
CASSPRAMAGSGTEAFF,TGTGCCAGCTCACCGCGAGCAATGGCCGGGTCCGGTACTGAAGCTTTCTTT,.,many,TRBV18,TRBJ1-1
CASSIEGHRSSYEQYF,TGTGCCAGTAGTATAGAGGGACACAGGAGCTCCTACGAGCAGTACTTC,.,many,TRBV19,TRBJ2-7
CASSFDGTNNEQFF,TGTGCCAGCAGTTTCGACGGCACAAACAATGAGCAGTTCTTC,.,many,TRBV27,TRBJ2-1
CASSEEVGSATEAFF,TGTGCCAGCAGTGAAGAGGTCGGTTCGGCCACTGAAGCTTTCTTT,.,many,TRBV2,TRBJ1-1
CASSYPGLAATDTQYF,TGTGCCAGCAGTTATCCGGGACTAGCGGCTACAGATACGCAGTATTTT,TRBD2,few,TRBV6-2/TRBV6-3,TRBJ2-3
CSAREPTSLEQYF,TGCAGTGCTAGAGAACCGACCTCTTTGGAGCAGTACTTC,.,many,TRBV20-1,TRBJ2-7
CASGQGDSNEQFF,TGTGCCAGCGGACAGGGTGATAGTAATGAGCAGTTCTTC,TRBD1,.,TRBV7-3,TRBJ2-1
CSAARLAGAYEQYF,TGCAGTGCTGCACGACTAGCGGGAGCCTACGAGCAGTACTTC,TRBD2,many,TRBV20-1,TRBJ2-7
CSVAAGRTYNEQFF,TGCAGCGTAGCAGCAGGGCGGACCTACAATGAGCAGTTCTTC,.,few,TRBV29-1,TRBJ2-1
CASSVAYGRSNYGYTF,TGTGCCAGCAGCGTAGCTTATGGGAGATCTAACTATGGCTACACCTTC,.,few,TRBV9,TRBJ1-2
CASSTGRLSPLNYGYTF,TGTGCCAGCAGTACGGGACGGCTGAGTCCTTTAAACTATGGCTACACCTTC,.,.,TRBV28,TRBJ1-2
CASSSTGRTDTQYF,TGTGCCAGCAGCTCGACAGGGCGCACAGATACGCAGTATTTT,TRBD1,.,TRBV13,TRBJ2-3
CASRGSDTDTQYF,TGTGCCAGTCGAGGGAGCGACACAGATACGCAGTATTTT,.,few,TRBV10-3,TRBJ2-3
CASSFTQGQDEQFF,TGTGCCAGCAGTTTCACACAGGGTCAGGATGAGCAGTTCTTC,.,.,TRBV27,TRBJ2-1
CSAMGGLSYNEQFF,TGCAGTGCGATGGGGGGTCTTAGCTACAATGAGCAGTTCTTC,.,many,TRBV20-1,TRBJ2-1
CASSPGQGADGYTF,TGTGCCAGCAGCCCCGGACAGGGGGCGGATGGCTACACCTTC,TRBD1,.,TRBV5-6,TRBJ1-2
CASSEAGAQGGYTF,TGTGCCAGCAGTGAGGCCGGGGCCCAAGGTGGCTACACCTTC,.,many,TRBV6-1,TRBJ1-2
CASRPGQFSSTDTQYF,TGTGCCAGTAGGCCGGGACAGTTTTCTAGCACAGATACGCAGTATTTT,TRBD1,.,TRBV19,TRBJ2-3
CASSKTNGLAATLNEQFF,TGTGCCAGCTCAAAAACCAACGGGCTAGCTGCTACCCTCAATGAGCAGTTCTTC,.,many,TRBV18,TRBJ2-1
CATSTETGLSNQPQHF,TGTGCCACCAGCACTGAAACAGGGCTTAGCAATCAGCCCCAGCATTTT,.,few,TRBV15,TRBJ1-5
CASSLLSGIHNEQFF,TGTGCCAGCAGCCTTCTCAGCGGGATTCACAATGAGCAGTTCTTC,TRBD2,.,TRBV3-1,TRBJ2-1
CASSLDTHSYEQYF,TGTGCCAGCTCATTAGACACCCACTCCTACGAGCAGTACTTC,.,many,TRBV18,TRBJ2-7
CASGRDRNYNEQFF,TGTGCCAGCGGGCGGGACAGGAATTACAATGAGCAGTTCTTC,TRBD1,.,TRBV12-3/TRBV12-4,TRBJ2-1
CASSSRRRDTQYF,TGTGCCAGCAGCTCAAGGCGAAGGGATACGCAGTATTTT,.,many,TRBV11-3,TRBJ2-3
CAISPSGRNDYEQYF,TGTGCCATCAGCCCTAGCGGGAGGAATGATTACGAGCAGTACTTC,TRBD2,.,TRBV10-3,TRBJ2-7
CASSQSWLSQYF,TGTGCCAGCAGCCAGAGTTGGCTGTCCCAGTACTTC,.,few,TRBV3-1,TRBJ2-5
CASSLGTFLDQYF,TGTGCCAGCAGCCTCGGGACGTTTCTGGACCAGTACTTC,.,few,TRBV3-1,TRBJ2-5
CASRRTGTGSEQYF,TGTGCCAGCAGAAGGACCGGGACAGGGAGCGAGCAGTACTTC,TRBD1,many,TRBV27,TRBJ2-7
CASSGDRGLMNTEAFF,TGTGCCAGCAGTGGAGACAGGGGACTTATGAACACTGAAGCTTTCTTT,TRBD1,many,TRBV6-1,TRBJ1-1
CASSLRARTSLLSGANVLTF,TGTGCCAGCAGTTTGCGGGCCAGGACTAGCCTCCTCTCTGGGGCCAACGTCCTGACTTTC,TRBD2,many,TRBV12-3/TRBV12-4,TRBJ2-6
CASSFGFVYEQYF,TGTGCCAGCAGTTTTGGCTTTGTCTACGAGCAGTACTTC,.,few,TRBV28,TRBJ2-7
CASSQATLTSEQYF,TGTGCCAGCTCCCAGGCTACTCTCACCTCCGAGCAGTACTTC,.,many,TRBV18,TRBJ2-7
CASSQEISSGYEQYF,TGCGCCAGCAGCCAAGAGATTAGTAGCGGCTACGAGCAGTACTTC,.,.,TRBV4-1,TRBJ2-7
CSARWEGGFEQYF,TGCAGTGCTAGGTGGGAAGGGGGTTTCGAGCAGTACTTC,.,few,TRBV20-1,TRBJ2-7
CASSLTGTIYNEQFF,TGTGCCAGCAGCCTAACCGGGACAATCTACAATGAGCAGTTCTTC,.,.,TRBV28,TRBJ2-1
CSAGSSGMLYNEQFF,TGCAGCGCAGGATCTAGCGGGATGCTCTACAATGAGCAGTTCTTC,TRBD2,once,TRBV29-1,TRBJ2-1
CASTSEAFLATQYF,TGTGCCAGCACCTCCGAGGCATTTTTGGCGACCCAGTACTTC,.,many,TRBV2,TRBJ2-5
CASSSLTQGAIYGYTF,TGTGCCAGCAGTTCCCTAACACAGGGGGCGATCTATGGCTACACCTTC,TRBD1,many,TRBV12-3/TRBV12-4,TRBJ1-2
CASSEGPAGGNTEAFF,TGTGCCAGCAGTGAAGGGCCGGCTGGTGGGAACACTGAAGCTTTCTTT,.,many,TRBV2,TRBJ1-1
CASSQAGQGGEKLFF,TGTGCCAGCAGCCAAGCGGGACAGGGGGGAGAAAAACTGTTTTTT,TRBD1,.,TRBV7-9,TRBJ1-4
CAISESVISHEQYF,TGTGCCATCAGTGAGTCAGTCATTTCCCACGAGCAGTACTTC,.,many,TRBV10-3,TRBJ2-7
CAISTRDGDSPLHF,TGTGCCATCAGCACACGGGACGGAGATTCACCCCTCCACTTT,.,.,TRBV10-3,TRBJ1-6
CSVEGTGAGTDTQYF,TGCAGCGTGGAAGGGACAGGGGCTGGCACAGATACGCAGTATTTT,TRBD1,.,TRBV29-1,TRBJ2-3
CASSFTQGSGANVLTF,TGTGCCAGCAGTTTTACACAGGGCTCTGGGGCCAACGTCCTGACTTTC,.,many,TRBV6-1,TRBJ2-6
CSAIEETDQPQHF,TGCAGTGCTATTGAGGAGACGGATCAGCCCCAGCATTTT,.,.,TRBV20-1,TRBJ1-5
CATSRGGGSTEAFF,TGTGCCACCAGCAGAGGGGGGGGGTCCACTGAAGCTTTCTTT,.,many,TRBV15,TRBJ1-1
CASSLDTAQETQYF,TGTGCCAGCAGCTTAGATACCGCTCAAGAGACCCAGTACTTC,.,many,TRBV11-3,TRBJ2-5
CASSARREMNTEAFF,TGTGCCAGCAGCGCCCGGAGGGAAATGAACACTGAAGCTTTCTTT,.,many,TRBV7-2,TRBJ1-1